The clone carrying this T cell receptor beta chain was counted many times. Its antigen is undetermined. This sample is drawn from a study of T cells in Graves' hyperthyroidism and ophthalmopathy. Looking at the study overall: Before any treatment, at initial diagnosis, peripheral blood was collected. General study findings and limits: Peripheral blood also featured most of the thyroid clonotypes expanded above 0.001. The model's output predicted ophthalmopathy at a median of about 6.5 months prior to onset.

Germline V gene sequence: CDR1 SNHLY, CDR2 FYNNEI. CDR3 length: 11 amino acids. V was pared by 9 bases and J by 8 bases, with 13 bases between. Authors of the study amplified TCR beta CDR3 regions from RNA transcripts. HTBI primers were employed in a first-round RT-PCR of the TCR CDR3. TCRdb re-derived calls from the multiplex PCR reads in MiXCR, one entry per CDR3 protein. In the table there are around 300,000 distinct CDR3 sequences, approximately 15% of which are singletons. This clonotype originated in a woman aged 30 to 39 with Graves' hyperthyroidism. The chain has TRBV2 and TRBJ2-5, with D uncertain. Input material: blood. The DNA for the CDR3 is TGTGCCAGGTCGGCCACCGGCACCCAGTACTTC. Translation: CARSATGTQYF.